The clone carrying this T cell receptor (beta chain) was seen a handful of times. What it binds is unknown. This specimen belongs to a study of identical twins. TCRdb processed the 5' RACE reads anew with MiXCR; each CDR3 protein has one entry. The table lists under 400,000 distinct CDR3 sequences, 8.5% to 10% of them singletons, with about 8.1% in the top ten. Points from the study as a whole: Invariant populations such as MAIT and iNKT cells could partly muddle zero-insertion analyses.

The CDR3 sequence is 13 residues long. The V gene lost 3 bases and the J gene lost 6 bases, with 11 bases spanning the gap. CDR1 and CDR2 from the germline V gene are MGHRA and YSYEKL. J is TRBJ1-1 and V is TRBV4-1; perhaps TRBD1 as D (5 bases). This sequence originates from a woman aged 45-65 years in good health. The sample taken for sequencing was naive T cells sorted from blood. The CDR3 bases are TGCGCCAGCAGCCAGCCCCAGGGCCCTGAAGCTTTCTTT. It specifies CASSQPQGPEAFF.